The rows below give T cell receptor beta chains drawn from one sample of a study of OX40 agonist ivuxolimab in advanced cancers. The method was immunoSEQ multiplex PCR; TCRdb's version includes in-frame clones alone and lacks a portion of them. The repertoire has some 70,000 clones, approximately 90% of them found once; the top ten carry 2.2%. The sequencing used CD4+ or CD8+ T cells sorted from blood, collected in a trial of the OX40 agonist ivuxolimab. Every receptor here comes from an adult with an advanced solid tumor such as melanoma, head and neck, liver or kidney cancer. Both conserved end residues are part of each CDR3. A D gene is named only where the DNA matches it firmly. A clone size is listed for some rows: how often the clone was seen (once, few, many), or a class if it is expanded.

D gene: .
CDR3 length: 15
V gene: TRBV9
clone size: .
J gene: TRBJ2-7
CDR3 protein: CASSSRASSSYEQYF
CDR3 DNA: TGTGCCAGCAGCTCCCGGGCTTCAAGCTCCTACGAGCAGTACTTC

D gene: TRBD1
CDR3 length: 17
V gene: TRBV19
clone size: .
J gene: TRBJ2-2
CDR3 protein: CASTPIPGQGYTGELFF
CDR3 DNA: TGTGCCAGTACCCCCATACCGGGACAGGGATACACCGGGGAGCTGTTTTTT

D gene: .
CDR3 length: 15
V gene: TRBV7-2
clone size: .
J gene: TRBJ2-7
CDR3 protein: CASSLGSASSYEQYF
CDR3 DNA: TGTGCCAGCAGCTTGGGCAGCGCGAGCTCCTACGAGCAGTACTTC

D gene: .
CDR3 length: 14
V gene: TRBV5-1
clone size: few
J gene: TRBJ2-2
CDR3 protein: CASSTDLNTGELFF
CDR3 DNA: TGCGCCAGCAGCACCGACTTGAACACCGGGGAGCTGTTTTTT

D gene: .
CDR3 length: 13
V gene: TRBV13
clone size: few
J gene: TRBJ1-1
CDR3 protein: CASSQAAGTEAFF
CDR3 DNA: TGTGCCAGCAGCCAGGCCGCAGGGACTGAAGCTTTCTTT

D gene: .
CDR3 length: 15
V gene: TRBV28
clone size: .
J gene: TRBJ2-3
CDR3 protein: CASSSPDRRTDTQYF
CDR3 DNA: TGTGCCAGCAGTTCACCCGACAGGCGCACAGATACGCAGTATTTT

D gene: TRBD2
CDR3 length: 15
V gene: TRBV7-3
clone size: .
J gene: TRBJ2-3
CDR3 protein: CASSSYTSGTDTQYF
CDR3 DNA: TGTGCCAGCAGCTCCTATACTAGCGGCACAGATACGCAGTATTTT

D gene: TRBD1
CDR3 length: 16
V gene: TRBV19
clone size: .
J gene: TRBJ1-5
CDR3 protein: CASSFQGVNSNQPQHF
CDR3 DNA: TGTGCCAGTAGTTTTCAGGGGGTCAATAGCAATCAGCCCCAGCATTTT

D gene: .
CDR3 length: 16
V gene: TRBV19
clone size: .
J gene: TRBJ1-5
CDR3 protein: CASSIVFLGGNQPQHF
CDR3 DNA: TGTGCCAGTAGTATTGTATTTTTAGGGGGCAATCAGCCCCAGCATTTT

D gene: .
CDR3 length: 14
V gene: TRBV11-3
clone size: .
J gene: TRBJ2-2
CDR3 protein: CASSFRTTRGELFF
CDR3 DNA: TGTGCCAGCAGCTTTAGGACCACCCGCGGGGAGCTGTTTTTT

D gene: TRBD2
CDR3 length: 18
V gene: TRBV7-8
clone size: .
J gene: TRBJ2-7
CDR3 protein: CASSLAGSGGAIPYEQYF
CDR3 DNA: TGTGCCAGCAGCTTAGCGGGAAGCGGGGGGGCCATTCCCTACGAGCAGTACTTC

D gene: .
CDR3 length: 13
V gene: TRBV5-5
clone size: .
J gene: TRBJ2-7
CDR3 protein: CASSWGHFSEQYF
CDR3 DNA: TGTGCCAGCAGCTGGGGACACTTTAGCGAGCAGTACTTC

D gene: .
CDR3 length: 15
V gene: TRBV11-3
clone size: .
J gene: TRBJ2-2
CDR3 protein: CASSFRDPNTGELFF
CDR3 DNA: TGTGCCAGCAGCTTTCGGGATCCAAACACCGGGGAGCTGTTTTTT

D gene: .
CDR3 length: 14
V gene: TRBV28
clone size: .
J gene: TRBJ1-1
CDR3 protein: CASSAGGTNTEAFF
CDR3 DNA: TGTGCCAGCAGCGCGGGGGGCACCAACACTGAAGCTTTCTTT

D gene: .
CDR3 length: 16
V gene: TRBV4-1
clone size: .
J gene: TRBJ1-3
CDR3 protein: CASSQGGMGSGNTIYF
CDR3 DNA: TGCGCCAGCAGCCAAGGGGGCATGGGCTCTGGAAACACCATATATTTT

D gene: .
CDR3 length: 13
V gene: TRBV18
clone size: few
J gene: TRBJ1-1
CDR3 protein: CASLPRGSSEAFF
CDR3 DNA: TGTGCCAGCTTACCCAGGGGAAGCTCTGAAGCTTTCTTT